This TCR beta chain was sequenced in a study of shared clonotypes between healthy human individuals. Broader study findings: The sole specimen, blood, was sampled, and tissue repertoires likely differ.

V lost 3 bases to trimming and J lost 3 bases, with 13 bases between them. Germline-derived CDR1 and CDR2 are MNHEY and SVGAGI. This CDR3 spans 15 amino acids. Replicate PCRs were loaded with around 0.3 ug DNA from unsorted PBMC, about 29,000 T cell genomes. The data were produced by immunoSEQ multiplex PCR, yet TCRdb's version contains in-frame clones alone and is incomplete. The sample lists some 510,000 clones, about four fifths seen once, with 10% to 15% in the top ten. The donor cohort consisted entirely of Caucasian adults residing in Nashville, Tennessee. Genomic DNA from unsorted samples was obtained from approximately 96 million PBMCs (per sample). With respect to this clone: What it binds is unknown.

Specimen: PBMCs. The receptor was isolated from a woman aged 40 to 50 in good health. Some clones in this sample may be carry-over from other donors' samples. This chain joins TRBV6-5 and TRBJ2-3, with D uncertain. As DNA, the CDR3 is TGTGCCAGCAGTTATGACCCCGGCTCTACAGATACGCAGTATTTT. Encoded protein: CASSYDPGSTDTQYF.